The 5 T cell receptor beta chains below all came from one sample that was sequenced in a study of blood T cells in healthy people across ages (dated by TCRdb to 2015 to 2017). Libraries were made using 5' RACE. TCRdb shows the sequencer as Illumina HiSeq 2500. A second about 7 to 12 cycle PCR used a sample-barcoded 5' primer and a J-beta primer mix. The public reads were reanalyzed by TCRdb: fastp trimming at Q25, MiXCR alignment, in-frame beta chains only. Merged by CDR3 protein, the rows form single entries marked with the most common genes and DNA. The sample records around 970,000 distinct CDR3 sequences, 51% of which are singletons. 20% to 25% of the sample comes from the top ten. The specimen sequenced was blood. The receptor source for this set is an older woman in good health.

The chain couples TRBV7-2 to TRBJ2-1; 7 bases are shared with TRBD1. The CDR3 totals 16 residues. Germline V lookup: CDR1 SGHTA, CDR2 FQGNSA. J was trimmed by 2 bases and V by 0 bases; bases with no gene match: 4. The CDR3 region is CASSLAPGTAYNEQFF. The CDR3 DNA follows: TGTGCCAGCAGCTTAGCACCCGGGACAGCCTACAATGAGCAGTTCTTC.

V and J are TRBV7-7 and TRBJ2-7; D is uncertain. This CDR3 has 14 residues. In germline, CDR1 is SSHAT, CDR2 FNYEAQ (reference sequence). V lost 0 bases to trimming and J lost 6 bases, with 12 bases between them. CDR3 in DNA: TGTGCCAGCAGCTTAGCCCTTGTTAGTGGCGAGCAGTACTTC. Translating gives CASSLALVSGEQYF.

CDR3 amino acids: CASSLLGGEFSDYGYTF. CDR3 nucleotide sequence: TGTGCCAGCAGCTTACTAGGGGGCGAATTTAGTGACTATGGCTACACCTTC. The chain combines TRBV7-2 with TRBJ1-2, with 7 positions matching TRBD1. Trimming took 2 bases from V and 3 from J; bases not matched to a gene: 12. CDR1 and CDR2 from the germline V gene are SGHTA and FQGNSA. CDR3 size: 17 residues.

Ten or more counts support this clonotype. V gene TRBV29-1 combines with J gene TRBJ2-7; 11 bases align to TRBD1. With V trimmed by 4 bases and J by 6 bases, 2 bases remained unmatched. Per the germline V gene, CDR1 is SQVTM and CDR2 is ANQGSEA. The CDR3 runs 12 residues. The CDR3 here is CSVGTGGLEQYF. CDR3 coding DNA: TGCAGCGTTGGGACAGGGGGCCTCGAGCAGTACTTC.

The rearrangement links TRBV6-2 or TRBV6-3 to TRBJ2-3; D not certain. Germline CDR1 MNHEY, CDR2 SVGEGT. This CDR3 contains 14 residues. Trimming took off 2 bases at V and 7 bases at J, with 13 bases between the two ends. CDR3 DNA sequence: TGTGCCAGCAGTTACACTGGGCACCGGAATACGCAGTATTTT. Its protein product is CASSYTGHRNTQYF.